This TCR beta chain was obtained from a study of T cells in Graves' hyperthyroidism and ophthalmopathy. The study's findings and limits: In the blood, most expanded thyroid clonotypes above 0.001 appeared as well.

TCR beta CDR3 regions were amplified from RNA transcripts. When the TCR CDR3 underwent first-round RT-PCR, the HTBI primer set was used. From the multiplex PCR reads, TCRdb called clonotypes with MiXCR, one entry per CDR3 protein. The sample shows a few hundred thousand distinct CDR3 sequences, 46% of them seen only once. This clonotype was seen ten or more times. Its antigen is as yet unknown. Patients were excluded because of uncontrolled infection, other autoimmune disease, pregnancy or lactation. The TCR comes from an adult woman with Graves' disease, either hyperthyroidism or ophthalmopathy (not recorded which). The sequenced sample consisted of peripheral blood or thyroid tissue (not recorded which).

The CDR3 is CATSDPRQGDQPQHF. The CDR3 DNA reads TGTGCCACCAGTGACCCTCGACAGGGAGACCAGCCCCAGCATTTT. The genes are TRBV24-1 and TRBJ1-5, with 7 bases aligning to TRBD1. This CDR3 contains 15 residues. With 4 bases clipped from V and 7 bases from J, the junction kept 9 bases outside the gene matches. The germline V gene has CDR1 KGHDR and CDR2 SFDVKD.